This record concerns one TCR beta chain sequence. There is no known antigen for this receptor. Base qualities were left out, and no much larger clone turns up one base away. This sample was taken from a study of blood T cell repertoires in COVID-19 (dated by TCRdb to 2019 to 2021). Concerning the study at large: Samples from collaborators originated in the United States, Italy and Spain and spanned both the acute and convalescent phases of COVID-19. The repertoires were released in a freely available public database meant as a resource for research on the immune response to SARS-CoV-2. Where HLA class I and class II types were available, the types were taken from metadata supplied by the sample provider, not from assay-based typing. The material from the prospective study consisted of cDNA or gDNA derived from T cells, B-cell-depleted T cells, or PBMCs. Subjects who had been exposed to COVID-19, were actively infected with it, or had recovered from it provided the deeply sampled blood TCRbeta repertoires that made up the dataset. Samples came from the ongoing ImmuneRACE study (first 160 participants) plus 1,254 subjects from 6 global collaborators. Nearly every sample came with metadata listing a de-identified subject ID, COVID-19 status, age in years and sex. The paper's findings and limits, for the study overall: The amount of clinical and demographic metadata varied by source and participant and was provided uncurated.

Each collaborating institution followed its own protocols to collect whole blood in K2EDTA tubes. For TCRbeta analysis, collaborators shipped samples in one of three forms: frozen whole blood, isolated PBMCs, or DNA extracted from either of those sample types. The immunoSEQ Assay, a bias-controlled multiplex PCR, was used to amplify TCRbeta CDR3 regions from genomic DNA. As for the authors' bioinformatics: The number of nucleated cells in each sample was estimated from the amplification of reference gene primers within the assay. Sequence reads were collapsed and filtered to measure the absolute abundance of every unique TCRbeta CDR3 rearrangement. For each sample, productive Simpson clonality was calculated as the square root of Simpson's diversity index over productive rearrangements. Here the immuneACCESS table is served through TCRdb, limited to in-frame sequences with V and J called. Missing clones are a known gap in these copies; in checked studies unresolved V genes cover under half, and the rest lacks a known reason. From that table come the V and J calls and clone size; the DNA was used to work out D and trimming. Across this sample there are 85,000 to 100,000 clones, with approximately 80% seen only once. Clones ranked in the top ten supply about a quarter of the sample.

Trimming costs V 2 bases and J 3 bases, and their ends lie 30 bases apart. Spanning cysteine to phenylalanine, the CDR3 consists of 20 amino acids. Only the CDR3 DNA stays, 60 bases, in frame from base 1. The germline V gene specifies SGHRS as CDR1 and YFSETQ as CDR2. The source of this sequence is a human donor in a cohort sampled during active COVID-19. Rearrangement joined TRBV5-1 to TRBJ2-7; TRBD2 might be the D gene, on 5 matching bases. The source material was peripheral blood. The sequenced DNA is TGCGCCAGCAGCTTCCGACGGAATAGTCGAGGGAAATACATGTTCTACGAGCAGTACTTC. Translated, this gives CASSFRRNSRGKYMFYEQYF.